This TCR beta chain emerged from a study of T cell changes during pregnancy in multiple sclerosis. Data came from immunoSEQ multiplex PCR; TCRdb stores just in-frame clones and leaves some out. The sample has 45,000 to 55,000 clones; 80% to 95% are singletons. CDR3 length: 14 amino acids. Germline CDR1 GTSNPN, CDR2 SVGIG (reference sequence). With 0 bases removed from V and 4 bases from J, the gap between germline ends came to 12 bases. Here the sequenced sample was CD4+ T cells from peripheral blood mononuclear cells, taken after pregnancy. This TCR came from a female donor in good health, enrolled as a control in a pregnancy study. The J gene is TRBJ1-1, the V gene TRBV30, with TRBD1 as a possible D gene (5 bases). Here the CDR3 DNA reads TGTGCCTGGAGTGTACAGGCCTGGAGCACTGAAGCTTTCTTT. Translation: CAWSVQAWSTEAFF.